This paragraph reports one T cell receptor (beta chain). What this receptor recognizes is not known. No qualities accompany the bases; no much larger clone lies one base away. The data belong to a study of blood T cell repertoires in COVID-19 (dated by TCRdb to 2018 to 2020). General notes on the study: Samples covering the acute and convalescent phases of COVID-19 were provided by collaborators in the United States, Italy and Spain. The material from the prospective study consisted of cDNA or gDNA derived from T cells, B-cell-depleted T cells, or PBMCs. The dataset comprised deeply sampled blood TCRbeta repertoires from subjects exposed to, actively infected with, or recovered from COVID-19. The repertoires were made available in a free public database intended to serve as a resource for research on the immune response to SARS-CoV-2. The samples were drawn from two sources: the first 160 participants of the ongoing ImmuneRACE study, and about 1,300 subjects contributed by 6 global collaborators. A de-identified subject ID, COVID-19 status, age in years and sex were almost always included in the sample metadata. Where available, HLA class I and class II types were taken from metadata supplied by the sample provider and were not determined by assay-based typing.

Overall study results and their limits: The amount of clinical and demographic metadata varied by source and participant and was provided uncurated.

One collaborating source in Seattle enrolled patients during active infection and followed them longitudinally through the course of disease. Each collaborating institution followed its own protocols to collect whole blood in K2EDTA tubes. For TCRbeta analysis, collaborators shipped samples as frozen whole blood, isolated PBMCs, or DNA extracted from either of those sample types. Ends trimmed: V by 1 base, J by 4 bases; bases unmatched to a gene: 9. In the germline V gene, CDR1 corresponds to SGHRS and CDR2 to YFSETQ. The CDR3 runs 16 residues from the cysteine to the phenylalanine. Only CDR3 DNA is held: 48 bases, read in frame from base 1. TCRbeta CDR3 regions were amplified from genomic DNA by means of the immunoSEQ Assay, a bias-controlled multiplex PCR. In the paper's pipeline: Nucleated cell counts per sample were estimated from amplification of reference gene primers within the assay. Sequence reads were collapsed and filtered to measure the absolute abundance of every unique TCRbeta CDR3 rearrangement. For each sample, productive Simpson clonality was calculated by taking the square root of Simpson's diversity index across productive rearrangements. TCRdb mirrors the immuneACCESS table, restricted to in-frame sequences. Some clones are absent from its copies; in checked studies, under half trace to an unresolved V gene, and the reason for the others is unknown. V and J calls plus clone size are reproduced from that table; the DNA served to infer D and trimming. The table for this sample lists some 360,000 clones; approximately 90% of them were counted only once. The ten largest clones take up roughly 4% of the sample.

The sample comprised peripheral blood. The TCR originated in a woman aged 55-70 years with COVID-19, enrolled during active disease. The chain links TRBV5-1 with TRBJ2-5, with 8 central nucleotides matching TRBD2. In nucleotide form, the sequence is TGCGCCAGCAGCTTGCTTTACGGGGGGGCCACAGAGACCCAGTACTTC. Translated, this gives CASSLLYGGATETQYF. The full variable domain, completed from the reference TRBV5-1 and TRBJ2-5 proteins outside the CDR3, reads KAGVTQTPRYLIKTRGQQVTLSCSPISGHRSVSWYQQTPGQGLQFLFEYFSETQRNKGNFPGRFSGRQFSNSRSEMNVSTLELGDSALYLCASSLLYGGATETQYFGPGTRLLVL.